Listed below are T cell receptor beta chains from one sample, sequenced in a study of T cells in Graves' hyperthyroidism and ophthalmopathy. TCRdb re-analysed the multiplex PCR reads in MiXCR, keeping a single row per CDR3 protein. The profile shows under 500,000 distinct CDR3 sequences, over 13% of them singletons. The sample taken for sequencing was blood. These receptors originate from a man aged 45-65 years with Graves' ophthalmopathy. The CDR3 runs from the conserved cysteine through the conserved F or W. D genes are given only for firm matches. A clone size is listed for some rows: how often the clone was seen (once, few, many), or a class if it is expanded.

many	TRBD2	TRBV5-1	TRBJ2-7	15	TGTGCCAGCAGCCTTTTAAGCGGGAGCTCCTACGAGCAGTACTTC	CASSLLSGSSYEQYF
many	-	TRBV6-5	TRBJ1-2	15	TGTGCCAGCAGTTACGGACAGAGAGCTAACTATGGCTACACCTTC	CASSYGQRANYGYTF
-	TRBD2	TRBV28	TRBJ2-7	15	TGTGCCAGCAGTTTATCGGGGGGGAGGGCCTACGAGCAGTACTTC	CASSLSGGRAYEQYF
many	-	TRBV30	TRBJ1-1	13	TGTGCCTGGAGTGTAGACCCCAGGGAAGAAGCTTTCTTT	CAWSVDPREEAFF
-	-	TRBV7-2	TRBJ1-1	14	TGTGCCAGCAGCTTAGTGACGGGGGCCACTGAAGCTTTCTTT	CASSLVTGATEAFF
-	TRBD2	TRBV20-1	TRBJ2-1	16	TGCAGTGCTAGAGATCAGGCTAGCGGGGGGTTCGGTGAGCAGTTCTTC	CSARDQASGGFGEQFF
once	-	TRBV9	TRBJ1-2	15	TGTGCCAGCAGCCCCGGGGCAGGGCTCCCCGGTGGCTACACCTTC	CASSPGAGLPGGYTF
many	-	TRBV20-1	TRBJ2-7	13	TGCAGTGCTAGATACTTTAGCGTGGACGAGCAGTACTTC	CSARYFSVDEQYF
-	TRBD1	TRBV7-6	TRBJ2-7	14	TGTGCCAGCAGCCTTGGGACAGGGGTGCACGAGCAGTACTTC	CASSLGTGVHEQYF
many	-	TRBV30	TRBJ1-2	13	TGTGCCTGGAGTCCGGGGGACCTCTATGGCTACACCTTC	CAWSPGDLYGYTF
-	-	TRBV12-3/TRBV12-4	TRBJ2-7	14	TGTGCCAGCAGCCACCAAGCAAGCTCCTACGAGCAGTACTTC	CASSHQASSYEQYF
-	TRBD2	TRBV14	TRBJ2-5	13	TGTGCCAGCAGCGGTGGGGGGGGTCAGACCCAGTACTTC	CASSGGGGQTQYF
many	-	TRBV5-8	TRBJ2-2	14	TGTGCCAGCAGCGGTGCTTCAAGTACCGGGGAGCTGTTTTTT	CASSGASSTGELFF
few	-	TRBV5-1	TRBJ1-2	15	TGCGCCAGCAGCTTGGGGGCAACAGGGTCCCATGGCTACACCTTC	CASSLGATGSHGYTF
many	TRBD1	TRBV7-2	TRBJ2-7	15	TGTGCCAGCAGCTTATCGGGACAGGGGGCGATCGAGCAGTACTTC	CASSLSGQGAIEQYF
-	TRBD2	TRBV14	TRBJ2-1	17	TGTGCCAGCAGCCCCTTTCTTGGGGAGGGCCCCTACAATGAGCAGTTCTTC	CASSPFLGEGPYNEQFF
few	-	TRBV5-8	TRBJ2-7	14	TGTGCCAGCAGCCAAGCTGGCCGCTCCTACGAGCAGTACTTC	CASSQAGRSYEQYF
few	TRBD2	TRBV20-1	TRBJ2-1	15	TGCAGTGCTAGATCAGGACTAGGGGTGCGGAATGAGCAGTTCTTC	CSARSGLGVRNEQFF
many	-	TRBV20-1	TRBJ1-2	16	TGCAGTGCTAGACGGCTCGGGGTCGGGTTTGTCTATGGCTACACCTTC	CSARRLGVGFVYGYTF
many	-	TRBV3-1	TRBJ2-3	16	TGTGCCAGCAGCCAAGACTCAGGGAGGAAGGCAAATACGCAGTATTTT	CASSQDSGRKANTQYF
many	-	TRBV2	TRBJ2-3	16	TGTGCCAGCACCCTTAGGAGGGAACAGAACACAGATACGCAGTATTTT	CASTLRREQNTDTQYF
many	TRBD2	TRBV20-1	TRBJ2-3	17	TGCAGTGCTTGGACTAGCGGGAACGCTATGATCACAGATACGCAGTATTTT	CSAWTSGNAMITDTQYF
-	TRBD1	TRBV4-2	TRBJ1-2	13	TGTGCCAGCAGCCAGGGGACAGCCTATGGCTACACCTTC	CASSQGTAYGYTF
many	-	TRBV5-1	TRBJ2-7	14	TGCGCCAGCAGCTCAACTGCAACCCCGGGGGAGCAGTACTTC	CASSSTATPGEQYF
many	-	TRBV2	TRBJ1-5	13	TGTGCCAGCAGTGAAGTATCCGATCAGCCCCAGCATTTT	CASSEVSDQPQHF
many	-	TRBV2	TRBJ2-3	15	TGTGCCAGTAGGTACAGTGCGAGAAGGACAGATACGCAGTATTTT	CASRYSARRTDTQYF
many	TRBD1	TRBV13	TRBJ1-1	14	TGTGCCAGCAGCGACCGGGACAGGGTGACTGAAGCTTTCTTT	CASSDRDRVTEAFF
many	TRBD2	TRBV28	TRBJ2-5	16	TGTGCCAGCAGTTTGGCCGGGACTAGCGCTGCAGAGACCCAGTACTTC	CASSLAGTSAAETQYF
-	-	TRBV14	TRBJ2-5	14	TGTGCCAGCAGCCAAGAAATAGCCAGTCGGTCCCAGTACTTC	CASSQEIASRSQYF
few	-	TRBV11-2	TRBJ1-2	15	TGTGCCAGCAGCTCCAGGGTATGGGCTAACTATGGCTACACCTTC	CASSSRVWANYGYTF
many	-	TRBV9	TRBJ2-7	15	TGTGCCAGCAGCGTAGATGCGGGCCGGGGAAACGAGCAGTACTTC	CASSVDAGRGNEQYF
few	TRBD2	TRBV5-8	TRBJ2-3	16	TGTGCCAGCAGGAGCGATAGCGGGAGAAGAACAGATACGCAGTATTTT	CASRSDSGRRTDTQYF